Presented here are 5 T cell receptor beta chains from one specimen sequenced in a study of identical twins. TCRdb itself ran the 5' RACE reads through MiXCR, one entry per CDR3 protein. The sample records about 810,000 distinct CDR3 sequences, around 12% being singletons. These same data were also listed under a study on yellow fever vaccine responses in identical twins.

Sequencing used PBMCs. The receptors here all came from a woman aged 18-29 years in good health.

This clonotype has a count of ten or more. The chain uses TRBV2 and TRBJ2-3; no reliable D call. CDR1 is SNHLY and CDR2 is FYNNEI in the germline V gene. The ends were cut back, 6 bases at V and 2 bases at J, with 3 bases in the middle. The CDR3 has 11 amino acids. CDR3: CASRNTDTQYF. CDR3 in DNA: TGTGCCAGCAGGAACACAGATACGCAGTATTTT. Together with reference TRBV2 and TRBJ2-3, the CDR3 gives the full variable domain: EPEVTQTPSHQVTQMGQEVILRCVPISNHLYFYWYRQILGQKVEFLVSFYNNEISEKSEIFDDQFSVERPDGSNFTLKIRSTKLEDSAMYFCASRNTDTQYFGPGTRLTVL.

This rearrangement joins TRBV24-1 to TRBJ2-1, with D possibly matching TRBD2 (6 bases). V was trimmed by 3 bases and J by 15 bases, leaving 14 bases between them. The CDR3 extends over 12 amino acids. Germline V gene sequence: CDR1 KGHDR, CDR2 SFDVKD. The CDR3 coding sequence is TGTGCCACCAGTGATGGTCTAGCGCATCCGTTCTTC. Its translation is CATSDGLAHPFF.

This clonotype was detected a few times. The chain carries TRBV6-5 and TRBJ1-2; 9 nucleotides line up with TRBD1. V dropped 2 bases and J dropped 4; count of bases not matched to a gene: 2. Germline V gene lookup returns CDR1 MNHEY and CDR2 SVGAGI. The CDR3 is made up of 14 amino acids. CDR3 DNA sequence: TGTGCCAGCAGTTACCAACAGGGGGCCTATGGCTACACCTTC. This sequence encodes CASSYQQGAYGYTF.

J is TRBJ1-5 and V is TRBV5-1; D uncertain. The V end lost 4 bases, the J end lost 2 bases, and 10 bases lay between the germline ends. The germline CDR1 and CDR2 sequences are SGHRS and YFSETQ. This CDR3 spans 14 amino acids. CDR3: CASSHKPGNQPQHF. In DNA, the CDR3 is TGCGCCAGCAGCCACAAGCCCGGCAATCAGCCCCAGCATTTT.

This clonotype has more than one count but fewer than ten. The chain links TRBV20-1 to TRBJ2-7; TRBD2 aligns across 7 bases. The CDR3 runs to 14 residues. CDR1 and CDR2 (germline): DFQATT, SNEGSKA (reference sequence). The CDR3 reads CSLAEGSSLTEQYF. In DNA, the CDR3 is TGCAGCCTAGCGGAGGGTAGCTCCCTTACCGAGCAGTACTTC.